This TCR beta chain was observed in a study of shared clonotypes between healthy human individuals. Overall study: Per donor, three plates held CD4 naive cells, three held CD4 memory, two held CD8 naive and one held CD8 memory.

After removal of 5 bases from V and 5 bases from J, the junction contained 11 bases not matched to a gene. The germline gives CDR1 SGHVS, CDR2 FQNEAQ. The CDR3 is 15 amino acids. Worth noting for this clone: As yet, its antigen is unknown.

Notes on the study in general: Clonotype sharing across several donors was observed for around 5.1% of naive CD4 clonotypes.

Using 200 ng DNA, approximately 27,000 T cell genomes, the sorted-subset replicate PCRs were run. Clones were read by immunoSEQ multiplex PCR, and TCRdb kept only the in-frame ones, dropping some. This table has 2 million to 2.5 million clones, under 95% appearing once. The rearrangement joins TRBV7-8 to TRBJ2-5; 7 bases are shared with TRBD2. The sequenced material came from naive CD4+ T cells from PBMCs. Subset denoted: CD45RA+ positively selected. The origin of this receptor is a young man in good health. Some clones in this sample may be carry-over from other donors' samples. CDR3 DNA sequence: TGTGCCAGCAGCCCGCCCGGGGGGTGGGAGGAGACCCAGTACTTC. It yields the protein CASSPPGGWEETQYF.